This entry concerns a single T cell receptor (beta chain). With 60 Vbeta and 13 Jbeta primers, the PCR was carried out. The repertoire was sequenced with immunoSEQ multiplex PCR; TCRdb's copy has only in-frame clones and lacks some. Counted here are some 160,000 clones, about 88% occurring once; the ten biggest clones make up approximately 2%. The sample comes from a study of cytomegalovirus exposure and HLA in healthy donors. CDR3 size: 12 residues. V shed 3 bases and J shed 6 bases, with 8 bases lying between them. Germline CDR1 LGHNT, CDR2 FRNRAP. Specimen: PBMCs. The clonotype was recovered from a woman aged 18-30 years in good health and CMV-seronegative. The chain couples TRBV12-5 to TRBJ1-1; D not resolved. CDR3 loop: CASGLLSAEAFF. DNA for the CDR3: TGTGCTAGTGGTTTATTATCTGCTGAAGCTTTCTTT.